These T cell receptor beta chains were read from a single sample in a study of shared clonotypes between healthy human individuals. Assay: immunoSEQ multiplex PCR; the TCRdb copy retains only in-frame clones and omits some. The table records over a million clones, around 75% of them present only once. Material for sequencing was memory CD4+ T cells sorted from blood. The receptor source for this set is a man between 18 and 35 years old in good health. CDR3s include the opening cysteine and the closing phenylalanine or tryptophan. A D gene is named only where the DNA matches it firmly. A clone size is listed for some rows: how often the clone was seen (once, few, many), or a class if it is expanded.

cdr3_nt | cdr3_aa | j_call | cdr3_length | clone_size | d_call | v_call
TGTGCCAGTAGTCCCGGAATAGCCCAGCATTTT | CASSPGIAQHF | TRBJ1-5 | 11 | few | . | TRBV19
TGCGCCAGCAGTGTTAACACGGCAGGCTCCTACGAGCAGTACTTC | CASSVNTAGSYEQYF | TRBJ2-7 | 15 | . | . | TRBV5-1
TGTGCCAGTAGTGTACTCACTGATAGCAATCAGCCCCAGCATTTT | CASSVLTDSNQPQHF | TRBJ1-5 | 15 | . | . | TRBV19
TGTGCCACCGGGACTAGCGGGAGGTTGAATGAGCAGTTCTTC | CATGTSGRLNEQFF | TRBJ2-1 | 14 | . | TRBD2 | TRBV19
TGTGCCAGCAGTGTAAAGCAGGGGGGGACTGAAGCTTTCTTT | CASSVKQGGTEAFF | TRBJ1-1 | 14 | . | TRBD1 | TRBV7-8
TGTGCCAGAAACTTACGAAGCAATGAGCAGTTCTTC | CARNLRSNEQFF | TRBJ2-1 | 12 | . | . | TRBV21-1
TGTGCCTGGAGAAGCAGCTCTGGAAACACCATATATTTT | CAWRSSSGNTIYF | TRBJ1-3 | 13 | . | . | TRBV30
TGTGCCACCAGCAGGGGCGTTCACTCCTACGAGCAGTACTTC | CATSRGVHSYEQYF | TRBJ2-7 | 14 | . | . | TRBV15
TGTGCCAGCAGCTTAGGGGGTAGCGGGAGGCTGAGCTCCTACGAGCAGTACTTC | CASSLGGSGRLSSYEQYF | TRBJ2-7 | 18 | . | TRBD2 | TRBV7-9
TGTGCCAGCAGTGAAGGCCCAGGGCTATACTCTAATAATTCACCCCTCCACTTT | CASSEGPGLYSNNSPLHF | TRBJ1-6 | 18 | once | . | TRBV6-1
TGTGCCAGCAGCTTCTGGGGACAGGGCTCCTACGAGCAGTACTTC | CASSFWGQGSYEQYF | TRBJ2-7 | 15 | . | TRBD1 | TRBV5-6
TGCGCCAGCAGGCGACTAGCGGGGGGGCCGGATACGCAGTATTTT | CASRRLAGGPDTQYF | TRBJ2-3 | 15 | . | TRBD2 | TRBV5-1
TGTGCCAGCAGCTTAGGAGAGGGTAACTCCTACGAGCAGTACTTC | CASSLGEGNSYEQYF | TRBJ2-7 | 15 | . | . | TRBV7-9
TGTGCCAGCAGTGGCCCCAGGGGACCCTACGAGCAGTACTTC | CASSGPRGPYEQYF | TRBJ2-7 | 14 | . | . | TRBV6-1
TGTGCCAGCAGTTTTTGGTCACGAAATACCGGGGAGCTGTTTTTT | CASSFWSRNTGELFF | TRBJ2-2 | 15 | . | . | TRBV27
TGTGCCAGCAGCGCCTCGGGAAATGGCAATCAGCCCCAGCATTTT | CASSASGNGNQPQHF | TRBJ1-5 | 15 | . | . | TRBV2
TGTGCCAGCAGCCCGTATTCCGGGGGACGATCGGGAAACACCATATATTTT | CASSPYSGGRSGNTIYF | TRBJ1-3 | 17 | few | . | TRBV9
TGTGCCAGCAGCCGCGACAGGGGAACTGAAGCTTTCTTT | CASSRDRGTEAFF | TRBJ1-1 | 13 | . | TRBD1 | TRBV11-2
TGTGCCAGCACCACAAACCTTAGCTCTTGGGGGGCGGCTGAAGCTTTCTTT | CASTTNLSSWGAAEAFF | TRBJ1-1 | 17 | . | . | TRBV7-9
TGCGCCAGCAGTGTGGCGGGGGGAATAGGGGAGCAGTACTTC | CASSVAGGIGEQYF | TRBJ2-7 | 14 | . | TRBD2 | TRBV10-2
TGTGCCAGCTCACCACTGGCAGGGGCCCTGAACACTGAAGCTTTCTTT | CASSPLAGALNTEAFF | TRBJ1-1 | 16 | . | . | TRBV18
TGCGCCAGCAGCCTCCGGGAAATGAACACTGAAGCTTTCTTT | CASSLREMNTEAFF | TRBJ1-1 | 14 | few | . | TRBV4-1
TGTGCCAGCAGTCCACTTAACAGGGGATCTGGAAACACCATATATTTT | CASSPLNRGSGNTIYF | TRBJ1-3 | 16 | . | TRBD1 | TRBV5-6
TGCAGCGCCCTAGAGGGGACCTACGAGCAGTACTTC | CSALEGTYEQYF | TRBJ2-7 | 12 | . | . | TRBV29-1
TGTGCCTGGAGTACGTCGTACGAGCAGTACTTC | CAWSTSYEQYF | TRBJ2-7 | 11 | few | . | TRBV30
TGTGCCAGCAGCCCTCCGGGCGGGGGACTAGCGGGGGCCGGGGAGCTGTTTTTT | CASSPPGGGLAGAGELFF | TRBJ2-2 | 18 | . | TRBD2 | TRBV14
TGTGCCAGTAGTTCTAACGCCGGACAGGGGCGGAACTATGGCTACACCTTC | CASSSNAGQGRNYGYTF | TRBJ1-2 | 17 | few | TRBD1 | TRBV19
TGTGCCAGTAGTATAGGGGACAGGCGGGAGGCCCAGTACTTC | CASSIGDRREAQYF | TRBJ2-5 | 14 | . | . | TRBV19
TGTGCCAGCAGTTTGGCCGGTACAACACAAGAGACCCAGTACTTC | CASSLAGTTQETQYF | TRBJ2-5 | 15 | . | . | TRBV28
TGCGCCAGCAAAGAAGGGGGTAGCTCTGGAAACACCATATATTTT | CASKEGGSSGNTIYF | TRBJ1-3 | 15 | . | . | TRBV10-2
TGTGCTAGTGGTTTGGGGTCAGGGGGCGGGAATGAGCAGTTCTTC | CASGLGSGGGNEQFF | TRBJ2-1 | 15 | . | TRBD1 | TRBV12-5
TGTGCCAGCAGCTTAACCAGGACTAGCGGCTACAATGAGCAGTTCTTC | CASSLTRTSGYNEQFF | TRBJ2-1 | 16 | . | TRBD2 | TRBV7-2
TGTGCCAGCAGTTCCCCCCGCGGCACCGGGGAGCTGTTTTTT | CASSSPRGTGELFF | TRBJ2-2 | 14 | . | . | TRBV6-6
TGTGCCAGCAGCACCCTGGCGGGAGGGTCCTACAATGAGCAGTTCTTC | CASSTLAGGSYNEQFF | TRBJ2-1 | 16 | . | TRBD2 | TRBV14
TGTGCCAGCAGCCAACAGCTCGGAACTGAAGCTTTCTTT | CASSQQLGTEAFF | TRBJ1-1 | 13 | few | . | TRBV9
TGTGCCAGCAGCTTAGGTTCCGTCGGAGGCTACACCTTC | CASSLGSVGGYTF | TRBJ1-2 | 13 | . | . | TRBV7-8
TGCGCCAGCAGCTTGGTTTTCGGGACAGGTGAAGAGACCCAGTACTTC | CASSLVFGTGEETQYF | TRBJ2-5 | 16 | . | TRBD1 | TRBV5-1
TGTGCCAGCAGCCCCTCCCGCCCAGTCCTATCCACTGAAGCTTTCTTT | CASSPSRPVLSTEAFF | TRBJ1-1 | 16 | few | . | TRBV7-9
TGTGCCAGCAGCCCTGGGACGGACAACTACGAGCAGTACTTC | CASSPGTDNYEQYF | TRBJ2-7 | 14 | . | . | TRBV7-9
TGTGCCAGCAGTCCCGTACAAGGCCAGGGGGCGAGCGGTGGCTACACCTTC | CASSPVQGQGASGGYTF | TRBJ1-2 | 17 | . | TRBD1 | TRBV27
TGTGCCAGCAGCTTATTTCCGACAGGGTGGGTTGCTTTCTTT | CASSLFPTGWVAFF | TRBJ1-1 | 14 | . | TRBD1 | TRBV7-9
TGCGCCAGCACCAAAGCCCAGGGAGGGGAGAACACTGAAGCTTTCTTT | CASTKAQGGENTEAFF | TRBJ1-1 | 16 | few | . | TRBV4-1
TGCAGTGCTGGAGGGTCAGATACGCAGTATTTT | CSAGGSDTQYF | TRBJ2-3 | 11 | . | . | TRBV20-1
TGTGCCAGCAGCTTGGAGTCGAGGGGCTCCTACAATGAGCAGTTCTTC | CASSLESRGSYNEQFF | TRBJ2-1 | 16 | . | . | TRBV5-4
TGTGCCAGCAGCCCCGCTACGGATTCACCCCTCCACTTT | CASSPATDSPLHF | TRBJ1-6 | 13 | once | . | TRBV7-9
TGTGCCAGCAGCTGGCGGGACAGGGCGACCGGGGAGCTGTTTTTT | CASSWRDRATGELFF | TRBJ2-2 | 15 | . | TRBD1 | TRBV5-6